These T cell receptor beta chains were read from a single sample in a study of shared clonotypes between healthy human individuals. The repertoire was sequenced with immunoSEQ multiplex PCR; TCRdb's copy has only in-frame clones and lacks some. The table lists about 2.1 million clones, just over 90% of them singletons. The sequencing sample was made of naive CD8+ T cells from PBMCs. Receptors were obtained from a young man in good health. Some clones in this sample may be carry-over from other donors' samples. The CDR3 runs from the conserved cysteine through the conserved F or W. A D gene is named only where the DNA matches it firmly. The size entry is marked missing in some rows and otherwise reads once, few, many or a size class.

TRBJ2-5 | NA | TRBV5-6 | NA | TGTGCCAGCACCTCAGCCCCGGGCAGCACGTACCAAGAGACCCAGTACTTC | CASTSAPGSTYQETQYF
TRBJ2-2 | NA | TRBV7-6 | NA | TGTGCCAGCAGCCCAGGGACGGCGAACACCGGGGAGCTGTTTTTT | CASSPGTANTGELFF
TRBJ2-6 | NA | TRBV28 | NA | TGTGCCAGCTACGCCCGGAGAGGCTCTGGGGCCAACGTCCTGACTTTC | CASYARRGSGANVLTF
TRBJ2-5 | once | TRBV19 | TRBD2 | TGTGCCAGTAGTACTAGACTAGCGGCCATCCAAGAGACCCAGTACTTC | CASSTRLAAIQETQYF
TRBJ2-7 | NA | TRBV7-9 | NA | TGTGCCAGCAGCTCCCTTCCTGACGAGCAGTACTTC | CASSSLPDEQYF
TRBJ2-7 | NA | TRBV28 | TRBD1 | TGTGCCAGCAGTTCCGCCTTACAGGGGGCGCGGAACTACGAGCAGTACTTC | CASSSALQGARNYEQYF
TRBJ2-7 | NA | TRBV11-2 | NA | TGTGCCAGCAGCTTACTCGGGGTGACTCTTAACCCCTACGAGCAGTACTTC | CASSLLGVTLNPYEQYF
TRBJ1-5 | NA | TRBV6-1 | NA | TGTGCCAGCAGTGAATGGAACCCCGTGGGCAATCAGCCCCAGCATTTT | CASSEWNPVGNQPQHF
TRBJ2-7 | NA | TRBV11-2 | NA | TGTGCCAGCGGGGCGGACTCCCTTAAAGCGGAGTACTTC | CASGADSLKAEYF
TRBJ2-3 | NA | TRBV6-1 | NA | TGTGCCAGCACCAAGAGGGAATTTAGCACAGATACGCAGTATTTT | CASTKREFSTDTQYF
TRBJ1-2 | once | TRBV2 | TRBD1 | TGTGCCAGCAGTGAAGCGGGCAGGGGGCTGAATGGCTACACCTTC | CASSEAGRGLNGYTF
TRBJ2-4 | NA | TRBV2 | NA | TGTGCCAGCAGTGAAAAGGCAGCAGCCAAAAACATTCAGTACTTC | CASSEKAAAKNIQYF
TRBJ2-7 | NA | TRBV27 | NA | TGTGCCAGCAGTCCGCGGGCCTCGGCCTACGAGCAGTACTTC | CASSPRASAYEQYF
TRBJ2-2 | NA | TRBV27 | NA | TGTGCCAGCAGTCCCTTGAGCCAGGGGCCCCTCGGGGAGCTGTTTTTT | CASSPLSQGPLGELFF
TRBJ1-1 | NA | TRBV19 | TRBD1 | TGTGCCAGCATGACAGGGACAATTAACACTGAAGCTTTCTTT | CASMTGTINTEAFF
TRBJ2-7 | NA | TRBV5-8 | NA | TGTGCCAGCAGCCCCGGGGTTTCCTACGAGCAGTACTTC | CASSPGVSYEQYF
TRBJ2-7 | NA | TRBV28 | NA | TGTGCCAGCAGTGCCCGAACCGTCCCCAGGGACGAGCAGTACTTC | CASSARTVPRDEQYF
TRBJ2-5 | once | TRBV2 | TRBD2 | TGTGCCAGCAGTGAAGGGGAGGGGCGGCGGGAGACCCAGTACTTC | CASSEGEGRRETQYF
TRBJ2-7 | NA | TRBV10-1 | NA | TGCGCCAGCAGTGAGTCGAGGTCGGGGCGTACCTACGAGCAGTACTTC | CASSESRSGRTYEQYF
TRBJ1-1 | few | TRBV6-6 | NA | TGTGCCAGCACTCAGGGAGATACTGAAGCTTTCTTT | CASTQGDTEAFF
TRBJ2-7 | once | TRBV13 | NA | TGTGCCAGCAGCTCGCGAAGGGGACCCCACTCCTACGAGCAGTACTTC | CASSSRRGPHSYEQYF
TRBJ2-7 | NA | TRBV19 | TRBD1 | TGTGCCACACTGGGAAGGGGGCAAGACGAGCAGTACTTC | CATLGRGQDEQYF
TRBJ2-7 | NA | TRBV5-5 | TRBD1 | TGTGCCAGCAGCTTGAGCTCACAGGGGTACGAGCAGTACTTC | CASSLSSQGYEQYF
TRBJ2-5 | NA | TRBV6-5 | NA | TGTGCCAGCAGTTTTAGACTGACGGGGGAGACCCAGTACTTC | CASSFRLTGETQYF
TRBJ1-2 | NA | TRBV5-6 | TRBD1 | TGTGCCAGCAGCTTCAGGGGGCTCCTAGGCTATGGCTACACCTTC | CASSFRGLLGYGYTF
TRBJ2-5 | NA | TRBV11-2 | NA | TGTGCCAGCAGCGGGAGAACGGCACAAGAGACCCAGTACTTC | CASSGRTAQETQYF
TRBJ1-5 | NA | TRBV4-2 | NA | TGTGCCAGCAGCCAAGTACAGGAAGGGGAGAGGACCCAGCATTTT | CASSQVQEGERTQHF
TRBJ2-1 | NA | TRBV29-1 | NA | TGCAGCGTTGGGAGGTCTTACAATGAGCAGTTCTTC | CSVGRSYNEQFF
TRBJ2-7 | NA | TRBV10-3 | NA | TGTGCCATCAGTGAGTCAATAGGGACCTATTACGAGCAGTACTTC | CAISESIGTYYEQYF
TRBJ2-2 | few | TRBV19 | NA | TGTGCCAGTACCGCAGACCCCCACCGGGACGGGGAGCTGTTTTTT | CASTADPHRDGELFF
TRBJ2-1 | once | TRBV29-1 | TRBD2 | TGCAGCGTAGCGGGAGCTAGGGTATACAATGAGCAGTTCTTC | CSVAGARVYNEQFF
TRBJ2-2 | NA | TRBV9 | TRBD1 | TGTGCCAGCAGCGTGGCCCGGGACAGGGTGTCCACCGGGGAGCTGTTTTTT | CASSVARDRVSTGELFF
TRBJ2-2 | NA | TRBV4-3 | NA | TGCGCCAGCAGCCAAAACAGTTTCGCAACCGGGGAGCTGTTTTTT | CASSQNSFATGELFF
TRBJ2-3 | NA | TRBV5-6 | TRBD1 | TGTGCCAGCAGCCTCGGGACAGGGCTAGATACGCAGTATTTT | CASSLGTGLDTQYF
TRBJ2-5 | NA | TRBV7-9 | TRBD1 | TGTGCCAGCAGACGCGGACAGGGCTGGCAAGAGACCCAGTACTTC | CASRRGQGWQETQYF
TRBJ2-7 | NA | TRBV27 | NA | TGTGCCAGCAGTTCCCGCTGGGCCTACGAGCAGTACTTC | CASSSRWAYEQYF
TRBJ1-1 | once | TRBV27 | TRBD1 | TGTGCCAGCAGTTTATCGACAGGGTGGAACACTGAAGCTTTCTTT | CASSLSTGWNTEAFF
TRBJ1-5 | NA | TRBV23-1 | TRBD1 | TGCGCCAGCAGTCAAGAAGGGTTTAGGGGACAGGGTGGCAATCAGCCCCAGCATTTT | CASSQEGFRGQGGNQPQHF
TRBJ2-7 | NA | TRBV5-1 | TRBD2 | TGCGCCAGCAAAGAGACTACGGGACTAGCGGGGGACCCCCCCTCCTACGAGCAGTACTTC | CASKETTGLAGDPPSYEQYF
TRBJ2-7 | NA | TRBV5-1 | NA | TGCGCCAGCAGCGGAACCGGGCCCCGAGTGAGTGAGCAGTACTTC | CASSGTGPRVSEQYF
TRBJ2-7 | NA | TRBV5-4 | TRBD2 | TGTGCCAGCAGTCCCGGGACTAGCGTCTACTTTCAGTACTTC | CASSPGTSVYFQYF
TRBJ1-2 | NA | TRBV9 | NA | TGTGCCAGCAGCGGCGCGGGCCCAGATAACTATGGCTACACCTTC | CASSGAGPDNYGYTF